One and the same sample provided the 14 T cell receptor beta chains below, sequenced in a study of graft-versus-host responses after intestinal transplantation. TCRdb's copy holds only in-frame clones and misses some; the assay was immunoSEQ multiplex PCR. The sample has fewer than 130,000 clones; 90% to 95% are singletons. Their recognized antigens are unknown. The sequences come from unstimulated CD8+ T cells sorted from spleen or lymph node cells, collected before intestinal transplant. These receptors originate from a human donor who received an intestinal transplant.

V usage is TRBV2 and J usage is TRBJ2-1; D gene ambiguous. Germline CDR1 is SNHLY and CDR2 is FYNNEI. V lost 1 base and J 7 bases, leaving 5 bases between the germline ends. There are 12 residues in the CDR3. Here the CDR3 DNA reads TGTGCCAGCAGTGAAGGGCAAAATGAGCAGTTCTTC. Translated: CASSEGQNEQFF.

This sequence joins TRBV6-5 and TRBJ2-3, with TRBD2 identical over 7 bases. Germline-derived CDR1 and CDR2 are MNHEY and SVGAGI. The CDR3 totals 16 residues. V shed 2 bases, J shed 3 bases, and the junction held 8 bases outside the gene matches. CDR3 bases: TGTGCCAGCAGTTACGGGGCGGGAGCTGTAACAGATACGCAGTATTTT. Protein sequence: CASSYGAGAVTDTQYF.

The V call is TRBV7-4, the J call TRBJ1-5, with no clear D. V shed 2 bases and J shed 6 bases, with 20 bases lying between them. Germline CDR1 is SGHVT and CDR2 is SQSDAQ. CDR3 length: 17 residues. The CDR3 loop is CASSLIERRAFGQPQHF. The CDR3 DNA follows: TGTGCCAGCAGCTTAATTGAGCGTCGGGCCTTCGGTCAGCCCCAGCATTTT.

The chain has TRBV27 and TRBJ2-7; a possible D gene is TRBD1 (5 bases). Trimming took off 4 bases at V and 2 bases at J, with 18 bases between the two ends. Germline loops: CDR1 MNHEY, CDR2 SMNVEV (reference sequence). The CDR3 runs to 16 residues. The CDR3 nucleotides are TGTGCCAGCAGTTCCCTTGGACACAATAAACCCTACGAGCAGTACTTC. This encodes CASSSLGHNKPYEQYF.

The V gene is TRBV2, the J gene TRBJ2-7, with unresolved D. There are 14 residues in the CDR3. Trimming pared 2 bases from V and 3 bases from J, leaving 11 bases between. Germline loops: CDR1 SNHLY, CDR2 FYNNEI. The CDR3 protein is CASSELGPSYEQYF. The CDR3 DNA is TGTGCCAGCAGTGAACTAGGGCCTAGCTACGAGCAGTACTTC.

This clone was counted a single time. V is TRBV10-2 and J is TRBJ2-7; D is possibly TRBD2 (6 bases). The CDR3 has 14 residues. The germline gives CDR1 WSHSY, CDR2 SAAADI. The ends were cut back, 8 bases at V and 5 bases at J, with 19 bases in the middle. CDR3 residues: CASLPPGEADEQYF. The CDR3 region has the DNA TGCGCCAGCCTTCCCCCGGGGGAAGCCGACGAGCAGTACTTC.

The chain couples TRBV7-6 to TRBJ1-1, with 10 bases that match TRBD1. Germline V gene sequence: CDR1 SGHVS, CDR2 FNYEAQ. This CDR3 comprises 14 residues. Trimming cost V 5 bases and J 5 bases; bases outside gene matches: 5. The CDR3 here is CASSTGQGRTEAFF. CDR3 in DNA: TGTGCCAGCAGCACGGGACAGGGGAGGACTGAAGCTTTCTTT. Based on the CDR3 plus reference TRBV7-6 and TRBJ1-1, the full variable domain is GAGVSQSPRYKVTKRGQDVALRCDPISGHVSLYWYRQALGQGPEFLTYFNYEAQQDKSGLPNDRFSAERPEGSISTLTIQRTEQRDSAMYRCASSTGQGRTEAFFGQGTRLTVV.

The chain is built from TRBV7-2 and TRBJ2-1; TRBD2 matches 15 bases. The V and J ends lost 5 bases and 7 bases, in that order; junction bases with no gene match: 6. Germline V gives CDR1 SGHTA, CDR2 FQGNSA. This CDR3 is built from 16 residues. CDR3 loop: CASSPWTSGRGNEQFF. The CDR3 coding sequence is TGTGCCAGCAGCCCTTGGACTAGCGGGAGGGGGAATGAGCAGTTCTTC.

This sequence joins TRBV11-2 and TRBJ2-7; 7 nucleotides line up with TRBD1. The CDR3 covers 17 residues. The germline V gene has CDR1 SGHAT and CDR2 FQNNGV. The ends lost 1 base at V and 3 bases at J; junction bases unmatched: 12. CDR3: CASSLGIGGLSFYEQYF. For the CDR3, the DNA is TGTGCCAGCAGCTTAGGTATAGGGGGCCTTTCCTTCTACGAGCAGTACTTC.

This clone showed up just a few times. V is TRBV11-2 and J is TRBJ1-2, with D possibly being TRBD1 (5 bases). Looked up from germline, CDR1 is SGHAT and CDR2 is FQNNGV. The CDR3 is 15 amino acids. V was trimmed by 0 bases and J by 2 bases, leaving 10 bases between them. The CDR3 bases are TGTGCCAGCAGCTTAGATGGGGGACTAAACTATGGCTACACCTTC. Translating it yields CASSLDGGLNYGYTF.

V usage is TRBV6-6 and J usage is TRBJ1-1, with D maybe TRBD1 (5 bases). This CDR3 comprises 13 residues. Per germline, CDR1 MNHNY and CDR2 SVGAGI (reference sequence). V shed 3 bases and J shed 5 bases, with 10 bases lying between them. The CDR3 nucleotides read TGTGCCAGCAGTTATCAGGGACGGACTGAAGCTTTCTTT. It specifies CASSYQGRTEAFF.

The CDR3, as DNA: TGTGCCAGCAGCTTAGTCTCCCTAGCGGAAGAGACCCAGTACTTC. Translation: CASSLVSLAEETQYF. The V gene is TRBV7-9, the J gene TRBJ2-5; 7 nucleotides agree with TRBD2. Unmatched junction bases numbered 5, after V lost 1 base and J lost 3 bases. The CDR3 spans 15 residues. Germline loops: CDR1 SEHNR, CDR2 FQNEAQ (reference sequence).

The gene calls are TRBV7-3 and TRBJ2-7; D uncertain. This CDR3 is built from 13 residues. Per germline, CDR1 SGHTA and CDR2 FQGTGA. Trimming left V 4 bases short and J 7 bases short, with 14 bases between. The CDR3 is CASSSPPGLEQYF. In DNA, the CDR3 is TGTGCCAGCAGCTCCCCTCCGGGCCTTGAGCAGTACTTC.

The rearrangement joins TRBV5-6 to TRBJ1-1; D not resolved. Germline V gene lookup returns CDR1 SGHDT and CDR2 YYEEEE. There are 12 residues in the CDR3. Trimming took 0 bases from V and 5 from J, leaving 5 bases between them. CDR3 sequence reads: CASSLGQTEAFF. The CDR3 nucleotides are TGTGCCAGCAGCTTGGGTCAAACTGAAGCTTTCTTT.